The TCR beta chain described here comes from a study of spatial heterogeneity in lung cancer. Every cDNA TCR molecule received its own unique molecular identifier. Each CDR3 protein is one row after TCRdb ran MiXCR on the 5' RACE reads. The sample includes around 87,000 distinct CDR3 sequences, approximately 12% seen only once; the top ten take just over 40%. Time point specified: sample taken at primary tumor resection. No cell sorting; template was whole RNA from tumor, lung tissue or PBMC. Germline CDR1 and CDR2: ENHRY and SYGVKD. Losses at the gene ends were 8 bases for V and 0 bases for J; bases not matched to a gene: 5. The CDR3 sequence is 14 residues long. Study conclusions and caveats: More often at tumor resection than at routine follow-up, ubiquitous expanded tumor TCRs were detected in the blood.

Only a few counts were recorded for this clonotype. The antigen remains undetermined. V usage is TRBV10-3 and J usage is TRBJ1-2; 8 nucleotides agree with TRBD1. The material was PBMCs, obtained at surgery. This clonotype originated in a male donor with early-stage non-small cell lung cancer. Here the CDR3 reads CAIGGTGSNYGYTF. The CDR3 region has the DNA TGTGCCATCGGAGGGACAGGATCTAACTATGGCTACACCTTC.